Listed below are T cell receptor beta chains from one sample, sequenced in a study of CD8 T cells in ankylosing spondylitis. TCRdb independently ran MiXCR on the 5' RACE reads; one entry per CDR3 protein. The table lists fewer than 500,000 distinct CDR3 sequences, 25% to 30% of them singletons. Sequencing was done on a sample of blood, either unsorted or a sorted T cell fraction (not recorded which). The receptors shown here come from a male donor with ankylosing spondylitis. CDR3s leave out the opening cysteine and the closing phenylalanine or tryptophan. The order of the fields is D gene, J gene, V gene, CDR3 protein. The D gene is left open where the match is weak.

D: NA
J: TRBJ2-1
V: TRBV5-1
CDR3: ASTIGDNGQGNEQF

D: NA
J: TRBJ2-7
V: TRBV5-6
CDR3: ASSLGLPYEQY

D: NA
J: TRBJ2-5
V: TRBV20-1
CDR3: SARVKAYQETQY

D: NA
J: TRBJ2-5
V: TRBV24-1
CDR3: ATSDYGGPGETQY

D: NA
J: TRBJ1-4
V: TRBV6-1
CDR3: ASSPGQFNEKLF

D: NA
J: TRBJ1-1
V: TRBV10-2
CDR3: ASRKVGNEAF

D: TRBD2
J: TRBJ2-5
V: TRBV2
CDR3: ASIGEREGPETQY

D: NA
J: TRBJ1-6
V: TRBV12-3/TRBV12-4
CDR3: ASSNVGGPDNSPLH

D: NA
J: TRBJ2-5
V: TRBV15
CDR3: ATSRDQTVGTQY

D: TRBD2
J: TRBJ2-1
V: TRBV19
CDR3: ASSRRPAGGSSYNEQF

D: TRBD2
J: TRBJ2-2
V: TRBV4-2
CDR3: ASARREVTGTGELF